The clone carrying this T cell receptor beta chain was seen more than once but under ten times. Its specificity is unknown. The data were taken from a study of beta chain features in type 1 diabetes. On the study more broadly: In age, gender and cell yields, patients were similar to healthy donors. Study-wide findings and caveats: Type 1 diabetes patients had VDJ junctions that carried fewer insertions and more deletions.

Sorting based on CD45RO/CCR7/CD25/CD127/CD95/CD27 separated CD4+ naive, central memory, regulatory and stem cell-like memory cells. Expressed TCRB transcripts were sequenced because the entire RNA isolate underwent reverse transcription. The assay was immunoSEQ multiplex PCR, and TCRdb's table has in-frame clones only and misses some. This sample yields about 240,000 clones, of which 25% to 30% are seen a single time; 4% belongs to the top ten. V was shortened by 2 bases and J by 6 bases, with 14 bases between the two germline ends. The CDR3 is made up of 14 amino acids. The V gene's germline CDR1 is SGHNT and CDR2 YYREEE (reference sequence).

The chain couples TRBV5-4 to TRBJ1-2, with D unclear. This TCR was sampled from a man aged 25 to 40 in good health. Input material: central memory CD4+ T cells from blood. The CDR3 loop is CASSFGLKVDGYTF. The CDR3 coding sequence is TGTGCCAGCAGCTTCGGACTTAAAGTCGATGGCTACACCTTC.